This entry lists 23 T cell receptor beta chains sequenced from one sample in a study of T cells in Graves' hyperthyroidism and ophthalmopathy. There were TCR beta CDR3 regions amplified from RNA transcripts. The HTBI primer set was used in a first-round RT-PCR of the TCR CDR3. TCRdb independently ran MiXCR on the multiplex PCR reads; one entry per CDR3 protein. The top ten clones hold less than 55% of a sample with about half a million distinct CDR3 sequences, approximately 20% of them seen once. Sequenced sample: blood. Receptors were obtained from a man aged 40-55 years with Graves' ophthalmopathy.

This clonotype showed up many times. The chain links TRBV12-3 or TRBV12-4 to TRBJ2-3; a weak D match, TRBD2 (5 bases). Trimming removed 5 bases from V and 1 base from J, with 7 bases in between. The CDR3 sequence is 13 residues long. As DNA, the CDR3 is TGTGCCAGCAGTCACGGGGGCACAGATACGCAGTATTTT. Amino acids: CASSHGGTDTQYF.

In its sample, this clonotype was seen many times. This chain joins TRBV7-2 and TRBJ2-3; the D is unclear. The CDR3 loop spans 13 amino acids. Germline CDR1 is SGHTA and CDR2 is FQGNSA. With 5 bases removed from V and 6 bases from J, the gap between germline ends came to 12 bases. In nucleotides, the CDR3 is TGTGCCAGCAGCGATAGCTTAGGGGATACGCAGTATTTT. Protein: CASSDSLGDTQYF.

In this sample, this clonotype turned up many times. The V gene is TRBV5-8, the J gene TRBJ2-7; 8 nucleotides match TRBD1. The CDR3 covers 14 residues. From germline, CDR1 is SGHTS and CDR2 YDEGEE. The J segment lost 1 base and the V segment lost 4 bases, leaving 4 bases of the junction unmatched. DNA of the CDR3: TGTGCCAGCAGCCGGGACAGGCAGTCCTACGAGCAGTACTTC. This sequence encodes CASSRDRQSYEQYF.

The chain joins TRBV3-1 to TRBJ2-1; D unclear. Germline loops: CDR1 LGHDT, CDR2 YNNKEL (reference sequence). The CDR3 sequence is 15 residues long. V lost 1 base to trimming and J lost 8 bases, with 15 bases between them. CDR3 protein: CASSQGIGSLDEQFF. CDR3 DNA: TGTGCCAGCAGCCAAGGGATAGGCAGCTTGGATGAGCAGTTCTTC.

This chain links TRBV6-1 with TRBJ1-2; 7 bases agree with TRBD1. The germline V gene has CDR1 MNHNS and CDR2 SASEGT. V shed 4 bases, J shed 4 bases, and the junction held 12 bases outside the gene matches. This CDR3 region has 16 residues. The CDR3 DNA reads TGTGCCAGCAGTGGATCGGACAGGCCCGGGGGCTATGGCTACACCTTC. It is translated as CASSGSDRPGGYGYTF.

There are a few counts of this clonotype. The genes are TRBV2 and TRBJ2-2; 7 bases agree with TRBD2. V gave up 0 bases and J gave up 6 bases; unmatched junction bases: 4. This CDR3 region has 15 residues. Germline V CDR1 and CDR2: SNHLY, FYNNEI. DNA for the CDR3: TGTGCCAGCAGTGAAGCTGGCGGGAGATCCGGGGAGCTGTTTTTT. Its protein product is CASSEAGGRSGELFF.

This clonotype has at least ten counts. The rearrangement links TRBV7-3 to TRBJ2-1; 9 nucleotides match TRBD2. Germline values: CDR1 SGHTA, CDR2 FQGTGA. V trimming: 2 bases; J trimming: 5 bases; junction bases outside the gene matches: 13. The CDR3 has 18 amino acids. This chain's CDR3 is CASSLPEGASGDNNEQFF. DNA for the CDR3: TGTGCCAGCAGCTTACCCGAAGGGGCTAGCGGGGACAACAATGAGCAGTTCTTC.

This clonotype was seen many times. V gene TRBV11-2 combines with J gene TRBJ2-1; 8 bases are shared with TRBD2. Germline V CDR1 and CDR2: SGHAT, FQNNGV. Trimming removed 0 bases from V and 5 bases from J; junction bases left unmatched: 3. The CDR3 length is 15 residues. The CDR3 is CASSLEGGRHNEQFF. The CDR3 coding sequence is TGTGCCAGCAGCTTAGAGGGCGGGAGGCACAATGAGCAGTTCTTC.

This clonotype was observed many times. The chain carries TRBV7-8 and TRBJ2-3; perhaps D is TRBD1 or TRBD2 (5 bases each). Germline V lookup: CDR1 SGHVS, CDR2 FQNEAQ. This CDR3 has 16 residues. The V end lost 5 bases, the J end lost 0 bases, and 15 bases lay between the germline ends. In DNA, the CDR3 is TGTGCCAGCAGCCCCGGGACGGGCCCAAGCACAGATACGCAGTATTTT. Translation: CASSPGTGPSTDTQYF. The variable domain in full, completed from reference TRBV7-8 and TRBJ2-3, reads GAGVSQSPRYKVAKRGQDVALRCDPISGHVSLFWYQQALGQGPEFLTYFQNEAQLDKSGLPSDRFFAERPEGSVSTLKIQRTQQEDSAVYLCASSPGTGPSTDTQYFGPGTRLTVL.

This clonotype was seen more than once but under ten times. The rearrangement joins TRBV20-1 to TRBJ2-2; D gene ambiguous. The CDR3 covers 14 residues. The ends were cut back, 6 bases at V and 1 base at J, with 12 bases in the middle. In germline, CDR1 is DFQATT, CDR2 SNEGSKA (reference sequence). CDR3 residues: CSARVHGNTGELFF. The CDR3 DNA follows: TGCAGTGCCCGGGTCCACGGGAACACCGGGGAGCTGTTTTTT.

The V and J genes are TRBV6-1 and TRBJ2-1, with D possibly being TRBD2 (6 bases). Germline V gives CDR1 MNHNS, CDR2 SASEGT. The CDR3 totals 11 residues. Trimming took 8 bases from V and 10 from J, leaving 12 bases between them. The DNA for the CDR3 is TGTGCCAGCTCTCGACTAGGGGAGCAGTTCTTC. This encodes CASSRLGEQFF.

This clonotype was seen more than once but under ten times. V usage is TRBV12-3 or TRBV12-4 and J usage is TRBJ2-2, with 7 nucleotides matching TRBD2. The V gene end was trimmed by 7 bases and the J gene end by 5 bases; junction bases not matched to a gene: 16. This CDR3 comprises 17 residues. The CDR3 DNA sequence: TGTGCCAGCACCCCCCGCTTCGGGGGGAGGTGGACCGGGGAGCTGTTTTTT. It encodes CASTPRFGGRWTGELFF.

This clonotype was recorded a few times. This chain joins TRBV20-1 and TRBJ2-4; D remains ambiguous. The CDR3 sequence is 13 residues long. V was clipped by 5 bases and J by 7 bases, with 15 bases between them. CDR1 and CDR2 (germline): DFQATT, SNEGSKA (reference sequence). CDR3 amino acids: CSAGVRPHNIQYF. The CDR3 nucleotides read TGCAGTGCTGGGGTGCGTCCCCACAACATTCAGTACTTC.

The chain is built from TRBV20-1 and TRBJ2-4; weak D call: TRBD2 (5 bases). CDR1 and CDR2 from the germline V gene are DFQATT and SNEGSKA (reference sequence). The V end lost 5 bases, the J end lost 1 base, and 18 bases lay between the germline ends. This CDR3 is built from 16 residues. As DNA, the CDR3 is TGCAGTGCTCCCCGGAGGAGGATGGGGGCCAAAAACATTCAGTACTTC. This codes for CSAPRRRMGAKNIQYF.

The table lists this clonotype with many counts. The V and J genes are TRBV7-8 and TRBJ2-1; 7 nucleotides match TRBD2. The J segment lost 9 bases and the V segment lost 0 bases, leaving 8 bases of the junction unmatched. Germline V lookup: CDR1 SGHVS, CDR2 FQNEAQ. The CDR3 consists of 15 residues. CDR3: CASSLASPPGGEQFF. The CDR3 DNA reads TGTGCCAGCAGCTTAGCCAGCCCGCCGGGGGGTGAGCAGTTCTTC.

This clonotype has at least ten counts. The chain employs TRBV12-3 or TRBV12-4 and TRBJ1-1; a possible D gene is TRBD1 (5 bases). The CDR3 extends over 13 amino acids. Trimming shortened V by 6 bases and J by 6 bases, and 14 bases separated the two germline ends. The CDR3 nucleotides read TGTGCCAGCAGGTTCGAGTGGGGCTCTGAAGCTTTCTTT. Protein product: CASRFEWGSEAFF.

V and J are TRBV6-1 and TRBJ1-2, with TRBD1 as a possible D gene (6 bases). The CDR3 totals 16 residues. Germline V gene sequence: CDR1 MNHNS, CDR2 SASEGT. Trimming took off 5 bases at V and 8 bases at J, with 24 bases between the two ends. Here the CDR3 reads CASSSLQGGVSDGYTF. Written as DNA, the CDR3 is TGTGCCAGCAGTTCTCTACAGGGTGGGGTATCAGACGGCTACACCTTC.

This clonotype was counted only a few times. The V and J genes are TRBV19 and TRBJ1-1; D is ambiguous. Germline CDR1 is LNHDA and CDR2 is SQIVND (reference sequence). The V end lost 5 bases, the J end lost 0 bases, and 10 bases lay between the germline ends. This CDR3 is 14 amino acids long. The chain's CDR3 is CASSADTMNTEAFF. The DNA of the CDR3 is TGTGCCAGTAGTGCTGACACCATGAACACTGAAGCTTTCTTT.

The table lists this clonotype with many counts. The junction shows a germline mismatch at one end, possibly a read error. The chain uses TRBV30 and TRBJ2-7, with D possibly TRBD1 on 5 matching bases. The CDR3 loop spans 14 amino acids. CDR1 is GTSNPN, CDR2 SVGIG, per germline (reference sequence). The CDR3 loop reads CAWSVGAQSYVQYF. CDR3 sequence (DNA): TGTGCCTGGAGTGTAGGGGCCCAATCGTACGTGCAGTACTTC.

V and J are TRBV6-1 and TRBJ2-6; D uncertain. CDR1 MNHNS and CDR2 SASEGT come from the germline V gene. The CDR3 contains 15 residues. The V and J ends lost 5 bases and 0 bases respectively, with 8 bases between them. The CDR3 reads CASSSRISGANVLTF. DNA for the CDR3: TGTGCCAGCAGTTCGCGGATCTCTGGGGCCAACGTCCTGACTTTC.

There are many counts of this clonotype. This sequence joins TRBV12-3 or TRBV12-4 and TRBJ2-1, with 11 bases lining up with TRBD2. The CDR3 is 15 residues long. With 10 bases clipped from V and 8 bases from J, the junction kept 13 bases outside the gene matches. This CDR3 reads CAILASSGGMDEQFF. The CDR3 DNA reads TGTGCCATTCTCGCCTCTAGCGGGGGGATGGATGAGCAGTTCTTC.

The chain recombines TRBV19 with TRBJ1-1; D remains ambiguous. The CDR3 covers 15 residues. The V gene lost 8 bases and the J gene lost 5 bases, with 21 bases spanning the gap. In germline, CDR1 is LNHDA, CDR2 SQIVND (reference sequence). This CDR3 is CASLRSAGTETEAFF. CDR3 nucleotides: TGTGCCAGTCTCAGGTCCGCGGGCACAGAAACTGAAGCTTTCTTT. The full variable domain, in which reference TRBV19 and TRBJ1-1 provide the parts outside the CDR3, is DGGITQSPKYLFRKEGQNVTLSCEQNLNHDAMYWYRQDPGQGLRLIYYSQIVNDFQKGDIAEGYSVSREKKESFPLTVTSAQKNPTAFYLCASLRSAGTETEAFFGQGTRLTVV.

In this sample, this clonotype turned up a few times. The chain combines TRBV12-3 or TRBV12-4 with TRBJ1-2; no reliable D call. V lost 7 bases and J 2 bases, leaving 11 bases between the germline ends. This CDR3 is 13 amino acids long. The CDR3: CASNKGLNYGYTF. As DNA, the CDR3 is TGTGCCAGCAATAAGGGATTAAACTATGGCTACACCTTC.